A single sample gave rise to the 13 T cell receptor beta chains below, sequenced in a study of beta chain features in type 1 diabetes. Study conclusions and caveats: Type 1 diabetes patients had TCRB CDR3s that were shorter (moderately but significantly so) in all four CD4+ subsets.

Reverse transcription of all isolated RNA meant that expressed TCRB transcripts were sequenced. This table comes from immunoSEQ multiplex PCR, and its TCRdb copy is limited to in-frame clones, with some not included. The sample contains about 340,000 clones, approximately 13% of which appear only once. These TCRs are of unknown antigen specificity. The specimen sequenced was naive CD4+ T cells from blood. The origin of the receptors is a woman aged 18 to 35 with type 1 diabetes.

This clone appeared a few times. The CDR3: CAWRPGGTGELFF. Written as DNA, the CDR3 is TGTGCCTGGAGACCAGGGGGCACCGGGGAGCTGTTTTTT. V gene TRBV30 combines with J gene TRBJ2-2; TRBD1 matches 7 bases. Germline V gene sequence: CDR1 GTSNPN, CDR2 SVGIG (reference sequence). CDR3 length: 13 residues. After removal of 3 bases from V and 4 bases from J, the junction contained 2 bases not matched to a gene.

DNA for the CDR3: TGTGCCAGCAGTGAAGCGCTCGGGACTAGCGGCCACTACGAGCAGTACTTC. Its protein is CASSEALGTSGHYEQYF. The genes are TRBV2 and TRBJ2-7, with 11 nucleotides matching TRBD2. With 0 bases clipped from V and 3 bases from J, the junction kept 7 bases outside the gene matches. Germline CDR1 reads SNHLY; CDR2 reads FYNNEI. The CDR3 totals 17 residues. The variable domain in full, completed from reference TRBV2 and TRBJ2-7, reads EPEVTQTPSHQVTQMGQEVILRCVPISNHLYFYWYRQILGQKVEFLVSFYNNEISEKSEIFDDQFSVERPDGSNFTLKIRSTKLEDSAMYFCASSEALGTSGHYEQYFGPGTRLTVT.

The chain carries TRBV7-9 and TRBJ2-1; 9 bases fit TRBD2. From germline, CDR1 is SEHNR and CDR2 FQNEAQ (reference sequence). The junction had 8 bases not matched to a gene; V was cut back by 2 bases and J by 3 bases. The CDR3 contains 17 residues. CDR3 protein: CASSLRSSGNSYNEQFF. DNA for the CDR3: TGTGCCAGCAGCTTAAGGTCTAGCGGGAATAGCTACAATGAGCAGTTCTTC.

This clone was recorded only once. This chain uses TRBV7-3 with TRBJ2-3, with 12 positions matching TRBD2. The germline CDR1 and CDR2 sequences are SGHTA and FQGTGA. The V and J ends lost 5 bases and 10 bases, in that order; junction bases with no gene match: 16. CDR3 length: 17 residues. The CDR3 coding sequence is TGTGCCAGCAGCCCTTTAGGACTAGCGGGGCATCTCGATGCGCAGTATTTT. This gives the protein CASSPLGLAGHLDAQYF.

The chain employs TRBV14 and TRBJ2-7; 8 bases agree with TRBD2. The CDR3 runs 16 residues. Germline V CDR1 and CDR2: SGHDN, FVKESK. The trim removed 4 bases at V and 7 bases at J, leaving 15 bases unmatched. The CDR3 region is CASSPNPGLGSFEQYF. As DNA, the CDR3 is TGTGCCAGCAGCCCCAACCCGGGACTAGGGTCGTTTGAGCAGTACTTC.

The rearrangement uses TRBV30 and TRBJ1-1; a possible D gene is TRBD1 (5 bases). The V end lost 2 bases, the J end lost 1 base, and 14 bases lay between the germline ends. The CDR3 has 15 amino acids. In germline, CDR1 is GTSNPN, CDR2 SVGIG (reference sequence). This CDR3 reads CAWSHRGWWNTEAFF. In nucleotides, the CDR3 is TGTGCCTGGAGTCACCGGGGGTGGTGGAACACTGAAGCTTTCTTT.

A few counts support this clone. The chain couples TRBV15 to TRBJ1-2; TRBD1 agrees at 7 bases. The germline CDR1 and CDR2 sequences are LNHNV and YYDKDF (reference sequence). With V trimmed by 1 base and J by 3 bases, 5 bases remained unmatched. The CDR3 loop spans 15 amino acids. The DNA of the CDR3 is TGTGCCACCAGCAGAGGGGAAGGGGGCCACTATGGCTACACCTTC. This translates into CATSRGEGGHYGYTF.

This clone was recorded a few times. The chain recombines TRBV7-2 with TRBJ1-2; D may be TRBD1 (5 bases). This CDR3 has 14 residues. Trimming cost V 3 bases and J 3 bases, with 11 bases left between them. CDR1 and CDR2 (germline): SGHTA, FQGNSA. The CDR3 sequence: CASSFLEGDYGYTF. CDR3 in DNA: TGTGCCAGCAGCTTTCTTGAAGGGGACTATGGCTACACCTTC.

This clone was seen a handful of times. This chain joins TRBV28 and TRBJ2-5; D possibly corresponds to TRBD1 (6 bases). From germline, CDR1 is MDHEN and CDR2 SYDVKM. The CDR3 length is 12 residues. CDR3 nucleotide sequence: TGTGGGGTTTGGGGACAACCCGAGACCCAGTACTTC. It specifies CGVWGQPETQYF.

This clone was counted between two and nine times. V usage is TRBV5-6 and J usage is TRBJ2-3; perhaps TRBD2 as D (6 bases). The CDR3 totals 13 residues. Germline CDR1 SGHDT, CDR2 YYEEEE. Trimming took off 2 bases at V and 4 bases at J, with 8 bases between the two ends. In nucleotides, the CDR3 is TGTGCCAGCAGCTTAGGGGAGGCAGATACGCAGTATTTT. Translated: CASSLGEADTQYF. The variable domain in full, completed from reference TRBV5-6 and TRBJ2-3, reads DAGVTQSPTHLIKTRGQQVTLRCSPKSGHDTVSWYQQALGQGPQFIFQYYEEEERQRGNFPDRFSGHQFPNYSSELNVNALLLGDSALYLCASSLGEADTQYFGPGTRLTVL.

A few counts support this clone. The gene calls are TRBV4-3 and TRBJ2-7; TRBD2 aligns across 9 bases. Per the germline V gene, CDR1 is LGHNA and CDR2 is YSLEER. After removal of 2 bases from V and 0 bases from J, the junction contained 2 bases not matched to a gene. This CDR3 is built from 15 residues. The CDR3 protein is CASSQLSGGSYEQYF. The CDR3 nucleotides are TGCGCCAGCAGCCAACTTAGCGGGGGCTCCTACGAGCAGTACTTC.

This clone has only a few counts. DNA for the CDR3: TGTGCCAGCAGCCACACCCAGGGGAAGTACGAGCAGTACGTC. Its translation: CASSHTQGKYEQYV. The V and J genes are TRBV27 and TRBJ2-7; possible D gene TRBD1, 6 bases. This CDR3 spans 14 amino acids. Deletions cut 6 bases from V and 4 bases from J, with 16 bases between. The germline V gene has CDR1 MNHEY and CDR2 SMNVEV (reference sequence).

This clone came up a few times. The chain couples TRBV29-1 to TRBJ1-1; 7 positions agree with TRBD1. There are 13 residues in the CDR3. The germline gives CDR1 SQVTM, CDR2 ANQGSEA. V shed 5 bases and J 1 base; nucleotides not matched to a gene: 4. The CDR3 DNA follows: TGCAGCGTTTCCCGGGACAGGAACACTGAAGCTTTCTTT. This translates into CSVSRDRNTEAFF. Complete variable domain (other parts from reference TRBV29-1 and TRBJ1-1): SAVISQKPSRDICQRGTSLTIQCQVDSQVTMMFWYRQQPGQSLTLIATANQGSEATYESGFVIDKFPISRPNLTFSTLTVSNMSPEDSSIYLCSVSRDRNTEAFFGQGTRLTVV.